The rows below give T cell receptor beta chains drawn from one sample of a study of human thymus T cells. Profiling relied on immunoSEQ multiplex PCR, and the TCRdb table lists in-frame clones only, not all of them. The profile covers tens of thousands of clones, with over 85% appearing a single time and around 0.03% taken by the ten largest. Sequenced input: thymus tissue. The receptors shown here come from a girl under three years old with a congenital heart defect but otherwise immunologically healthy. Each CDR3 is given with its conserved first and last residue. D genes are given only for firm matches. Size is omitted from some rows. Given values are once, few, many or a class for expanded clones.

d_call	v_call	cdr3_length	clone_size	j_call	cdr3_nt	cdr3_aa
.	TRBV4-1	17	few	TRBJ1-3	TGCGCCAGCAGCCAAGAAACGGGCCCGAAACCAGGAAACACCATATATTTT	CASSQETGPKPGNTIYF
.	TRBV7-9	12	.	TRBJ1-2	TGTGCCAGCGGGGCCATATACTATGGCTACACCTTC	CASGAIYYGYTF
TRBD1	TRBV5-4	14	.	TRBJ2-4	TGTGCCAGCAGCTTGAGCAGGGGGACAAACATTCAGTACTTC	CASSLSRGTNIQYF
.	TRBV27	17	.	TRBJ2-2	TGTGCCAGCACCCTCCATCGGGGACGCCCAGGGTCCGGGGAGCTGTTTTTT	CASTLHRGRPGSGELFF
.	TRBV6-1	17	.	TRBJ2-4	TGTGCCAGCAGTGAGGGGGATAAGACAGTAGCCAAAAACATTCAGTACTTC	CASSEGDKTVAKNIQYF
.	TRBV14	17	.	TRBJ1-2	TGTGCCAGCAGCCAAGATAAGCGCGACTACCTTAACTATGGCTACACCTTC	CASSQDKRDYLNYGYTF
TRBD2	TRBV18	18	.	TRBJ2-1	TGTGCCAGCTCACTCAGGGGACTAGTTTTGGGGACTTGGGGTGAGCAGTTCTTC	CASSLRGLVLGTWGEQFF
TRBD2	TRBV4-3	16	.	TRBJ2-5	TGCGCCAGCAGCCGGGGACAAGGACTAGCGAAAGAGACCCAGTACTTC	CASSRGQGLAKETQYF
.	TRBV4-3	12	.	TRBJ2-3	TGCGCCAGCAGCCAAGCTGGGGATACGCAGTATTTT	CASSQAGDTQYF
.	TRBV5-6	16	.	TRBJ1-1	TGTGCCAGCAGCTTGGCCCGGTTGTTGGACTACTATGAAGCTTTCTTT	CASSLARLLDYYEAFF